This record concerns one TCR beta chain sequence. The data stem from a study of Ad26.COV2.S vaccination and SARS-CoV-2 variants. This CDR3 is 16 amino acids long. J lost 5 bases, V lost 4 bases, and 11 bases had no gene match. Looked up from germline, CDR1 is MDHEN and CDR2 is SYDVKM. Measured with immunoSEQ multiplex PCR; TCRdb has only the in-frame clones, and not every one. The sample contains about 680,000 clones, around 90% of which appear only once. Described treatment: over 15 received Ad26.COV2.S at low or high dose, single or two shots; 5 received placebo; per-sample allocation not given. After the first vaccine or placebo injection, samples were drawn on day 63. The individual, an adult aged 18-55 years, was a donor in Boston. The study used a vaccine consisting of an Ad26 vector that expressed Wuhan-strain SARS-CoV-2 spike.

The chain combines TRBV28 with TRBJ2-7; 10 bases agree with TRBD2. The origin of this receptor is a person aged 18-60 years who received the Ad26.COV2.S COVID-19 vaccine or a placebo. The sequencing here drew on peripheral blood, taken in a trial of Ad26.COV2.S vaccine versus placebo. CDR3 DNA sequence: TGTGCCAGCAGTTCCAGCGGGAGGGCCCTCGACCACGAGCAGTACTTC. This sequence encodes CASSSSGRALDHEQYF.